The T cell receptor beta chain under discussion was sequenced for a study of blood T cell repertoires in COVID-19 (dated by TCRdb to 2018 to 2020). Background for the entire study: Samples covering the acute and convalescent phases of COVID-19 were provided by collaborators in the United States, Italy and Spain. The repertoires were released in a freely available public database intended as a resource for research on the immune response to SARS-CoV-2. The material from the prospective study consisted of cDNA or gDNA derived from T cells, B-cell-depleted T cells, or PBMCs. Nearly every sample came with metadata listing a de-identified subject ID, COVID-19 status, age in years and sex. Samples were obtained from the ongoing ImmuneRACE study (first 160 participants) and from 1,000 to 1,500 subjects provided by 6 global collaborators. The dataset comprised deeply sampled blood TCRbeta repertoires from subjects exposed to, actively infected with, or recovered from COVID-19. Where available, HLA class I and class II types were obtained from metadata supplied by the sample provider rather than from assay-based typing.

The junction carries 17 bases between V and J, which are trimmed by 3 bases and 10 bases respectively. From the cysteine through the phenylalanine, the CDR3 covers 15 amino acids. Here the CDR3 DNA is all that survives: 45 bases in frame from base 1. CDR1 SGHNT and CDR2 YYREEE are derived from the germline V gene (reference sequence). Each collaborating institution followed its own protocols to collect whole blood in K2EDTA tubes. For TCRbeta analysis, collaborators shipped samples as frozen whole blood, isolated PBMCs, or DNA extracted from either of those sample types. Study-wide conclusions, independent of this receptor: Clinical and demographic metadata were provided uncurated, with the amount varying by source and participant.

This clone was observed a single time. Its binding antigen is unknown. No much larger clone exists at a distance of one base, and base qualities are not known. The immunoSEQ Assay, a bias-controlled multiplex PCR, was used to amplify TCRbeta CDR3 regions from genomic DNA. For the original study's pipeline: The number of nucleated cells in each sample was estimated by amplification of reference gene primers within the assay. To quantify the absolute abundance of each unique TCRbeta CDR3 rearrangement, sequence reads were collapsed and filtered. For each sample, productive Simpson clonality was calculated by taking the square root of Simpson's diversity index across productive rearrangements. TCRdb limited this immuneACCESS table to in-frame rearrangements with V and J called. A share of clones is missing; checked studies link under half to unresolved V genes, and the rest is unexplained. The V and J calls and the clone size are those of that table, but D and trimming were determined from the DNA. The sample contains hundreds of thousands of clones, around 87% of them found a single time. The ten largest clonotypes hold about 1.2% of the sample.

The chain is made from TRBV5-4 and TRBJ1-6; the best D guess is TRBD1, with 6 bases matching. This sequence originates from an older man with acute or convalescent COVID-19. The specimen was peripheral blood. In nucleotide form, the sequence is TGTGCCAGCAGCTCTGCCGGGACACAGGCATCACCCCTCCACTTT. Translated, this is CASSSAGTQASPLHF. Extended through the reference TRBV5-4 and TRBJ1-6 proteins, this CDR3 yields the full variable domain: ETGVTQSPTHLIKTRGQQVTLRCSSQSGHNTVSWYQQALGQGPQFIFQYYREEENGRGNFPPRFSGLQFPNYSSELNVNALELDDSALYLCASSSAGTQASPLHFGNGTRLTVT.